This T cell receptor (beta chain) is from a study of blood T cell repertoires in COVID-19. Only in-frame clones appear in the TCRdb table, and some are missing; sequencing was by immunoSEQ multiplex PCR. This sample has approximately 130,000 clones, with approximately 80% found just once. This TCR was sampled from a man older than 75 with acute or convalescent COVID-19. Sequenced: peripheral blood.

The CDR3 DNA is TGTGCCACACACCCGGGGAATCCCCCTTCGGATGAGCAGTTCTTC. As protein: CATHPGNPPSDEQFF. This chain connects TRBV2 to TRBJ2-1, with a possible D match to TRBD2 (5 bases). V was cut by 10 bases and J by 8 bases, with 24 bases left in between. The CDR3 runs to 15 residues. Germline CDR1 reads SNHLY; CDR2 reads FYNNEI.